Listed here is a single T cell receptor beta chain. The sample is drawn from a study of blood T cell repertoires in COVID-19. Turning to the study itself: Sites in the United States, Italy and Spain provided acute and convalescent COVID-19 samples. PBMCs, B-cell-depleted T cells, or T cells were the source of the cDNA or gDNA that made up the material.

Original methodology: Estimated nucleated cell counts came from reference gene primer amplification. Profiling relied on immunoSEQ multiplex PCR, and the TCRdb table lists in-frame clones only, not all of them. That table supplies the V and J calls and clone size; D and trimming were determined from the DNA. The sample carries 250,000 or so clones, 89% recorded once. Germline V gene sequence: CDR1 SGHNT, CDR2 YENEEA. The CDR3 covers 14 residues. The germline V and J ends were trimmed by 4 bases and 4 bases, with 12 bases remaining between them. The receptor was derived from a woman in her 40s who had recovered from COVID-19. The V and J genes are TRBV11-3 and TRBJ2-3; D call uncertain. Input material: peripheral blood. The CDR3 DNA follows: TGTGCCAGCAGCTCCTCCGGTCGGGCAGATACGCAGTATTTT. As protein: CASSSSGRADTQYF. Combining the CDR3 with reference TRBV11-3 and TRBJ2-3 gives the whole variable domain EAGVVQSPRYKIIEKKQPVAFWCNPISGHNTLYWYLQNLGQGPELLIRYENEEAVDDSQLPKDRFSAERLKGVDSTLKIQPAELGDSAVYLCASSSSGRADTQYFGPGTRLTVL.